This is a list of T cell receptor beta chains from one sample in a study of control samples from healthy donors and cancer patients. Repertoires were generated with immunoSEQ multiplex PCR, while TCRdb's copy carries only in-frame clones and drops some. The table has under 110,000 clones, approximately 90% seen once. Sequencing was performed on blood. Every receptor here comes from a young man in good health. The CDR3 runs from the conserved cysteine through the conserved F or W. The D gene is left open where the match is weak. Where a row states a size, it is once, few, many or the class of an expanded clone; other rows omit it.

clone size,V gene,J gene,D gene,CDR3 DNA,CDR3 protein
-,TRBV20-1,TRBJ1-1,-,TGCAGTGCTAGTCGAGGAGGGATGGGGGGCTATGGCACTGAAGCTTTCTTT,CSASRGGMGGYGTEAFF
-,TRBV6-2/TRBV6-3,TRBJ2-1,TRBD2,TGTGCCAGCAGTTACGAGGCGGGAGGTCGGTACAATGAGCAGTTCTTC,CASSYEAGGRYNEQFF
-,TRBV20-1,TRBJ2-5,-,TGCAGTGCTAGTGAGTCCAGGTGGGCGGCGGAACAAGAGACCCAGTACTTC,CSASESRWAAEQETQYF
-,TRBV2,TRBJ1-1,-,TGTGCCAGCAAGTCGAGGGGTTGGGGCACTGAAGCTTTCTTT,CASKSRGWGTEAFF
-,TRBV25-1,TRBJ2-7,-,TGTGCCAGCAGTGAACCCGGGTCTACCTACGAGCAGTACTTC,CASSEPGSTYEQYF
-,TRBV27,TRBJ2-5,-,TGTGCCAGCAGTTTAATAGGACTATACCAAGAGACCCAGTACTTC,CASSLIGLYQETQYF
-,TRBV21-1,TRBJ1-6,-,TGTGCCAGCAGCACCTCTAGACAGAACTATAATTCACCCCTCCACTTT,CASSTSRQNYNSPLHF
few,TRBV28,TRBJ1-1,-,TGTGCCAGCGGAGGGGGGCGACCTGAAGCTTTCTTT,CASGGGRPEAFF
-,TRBV5-6,TRBJ2-5,TRBD1,TGTGCCAGCAGCTTGACGACAGGGGGTGGGGAGACCCAGTACTTC,CASSLTTGGGETQYF
few,TRBV5-6,TRBJ1-5,-,TGTGCCAGCAGCTTGAAGCTGGGAGGGAATCAGCCCCAGCATTTT,CASSLKLGGNQPQHF
-,TRBV27,TRBJ1-6,-,TGTGCCAGCAGTTTTCCCTCCGGCACGGGAAATTCACCCCTCCACTTT,CASSFPSGTGNSPLHF
-,TRBV28,TRBJ1-1,-,TGTGCCAGCAGGGGGGGAGGGATCATGAACACTGAAGCTTTCTTT,CASRGGGIMNTEAFF